This T cell receptor (beta chain) was sequenced during a study of blood T cell repertoires in COVID-19. Turning to the study itself: Collection of acute and convalescent COVID-19 samples took place in the United States, Italy and Spain. T cells, B-cell-depleted T cells, or PBMCs supplied cDNA or gDNA.

Per the original data handling: Amplifying reference gene primers gave estimates of nucleated cell counts. Libraries were prepared by immunoSEQ multiplex PCR; TCRdb keeps only in-frame clonotypes and omits some of them. V, J and clone size derive from that table, while D and trimming were established from the DNA sequence. The sample lists 200,000 to 250,000 clones; about nine tenths were seen once. The CDR3 extends over 16 amino acids. Looked up from germline, CDR1 is MNHEY and CDR2 is SVGEGT. The V gene end was trimmed by 0 bases and the J gene end by 2 bases; junction bases not matched to a gene: 1. While infection was still active, Seattle patients were enrolled and then followed longitudinally. This clone was seen a handful of times. The sample holds other DNA sequences that translate to the same CDR3.

The TCR comes from a woman aged 30 to 39 with COVID-19, enrolled during active disease. The chain recombines TRBV6-2 or TRBV6-3 with TRBJ1-5; the match to TRBD1 covers 10 bases. Material: peripheral blood. This CDR3 reads CASSYSGTGGNQPQHF. CDR3 in DNA: TGTGCCAGCAGTTACTCCGGGACAGGGGGCAATCAGCCCCAGCATTTT.